One and the same sample provided the 9 T cell receptor beta chains below, sequenced in a study of T cell changes during pregnancy in multiple sclerosis. Assay: immunoSEQ multiplex PCR; the TCRdb copy retains only in-frame clones and omits some. The repertoire holds tens of thousands of clones, with 85% as singletons. Sample: CD8+ T cells from peripheral blood mononuclear cells, taken after pregnancy. These receptors came from a female donor with multiple sclerosis, enrolled in a pregnancy study.

Only a few counts were recorded for this clone. The chain employs TRBV9 and TRBJ1-6; 10 bases align to TRBD1. Trimming removed 0 bases from V and 10 bases from J; junction bases left unmatched: 7. This CDR3 has 16 amino acids. In germline, CDR1 is SGDLS, CDR2 YYNGEE. CDR3 coding DNA: TGTGCCAGCAGCGTAGGTGGGACAGGGGTTTGGTCACCCCTCCACTTT. Amino acid sequence: CASSVGGTGVWSPLHF.

V is TRBV4-3 and J is TRBJ1-1; TRBD1 aligns across 9 bases. The junction had 3 bases not matched to a gene; V was cut back by 6 bases and J by 4 bases. CDR3 size: 13 residues. From germline, CDR1 is LGHNA and CDR2 YSLEER. CDR3 nucleotides: TGCGCCAGCAGAGGACAGGGGCCCACTGAAGCTTTCTTT. Residues: CASRGQGPTEAFF.

The chain carries TRBV6-1 and TRBJ2-1, with 10 bases that match TRBD2. CDR1 is MNHNS and CDR2 is SASEGT in the germline V gene. The CDR3 extends over 15 amino acids. With V trimmed by 8 bases and J by 5 bases, 9 bases remained unmatched. This CDR3 reads CASGWERGGHNEQFF. CDR3 bases: TGTGCCAGCGGGTGGGAGCGGGGGGGCCACAATGAGCAGTTCTTC.

This chain connects TRBV6-1 to TRBJ2-2; a weak D match, TRBD2 (6 bases). Germline V lookup: CDR1 MNHNS, CDR2 SASEGT. Trimming removed 3 bases from V and 3 bases from J, with 14 bases in between. CDR3 length: 16 amino acids. Here the CDR3 reads CASSEGGGRHTGELFF. The CDR3 bases are TGTGCCAGCAGTGAGGGAGGAGGGAGGCACACCGGGGAGCTGTTTTTT.

V usage is TRBV4-3 and J usage is TRBJ2-1; 8 bases are a match to TRBD2. Germline V lookup: CDR1 LGHNA, CDR2 YSLEER. CDR3 size: 17 residues. J was trimmed by 2 bases and V by 1 base; bases with no gene match: 7. For the CDR3, the DNA is TGCGCCAGCAGCCAAGCGGGAGGGGGGCTTCCCTACAATGAGCAGTTCTTC. Amino acids: CASSQAGGGLPYNEQFF.

The rearrangement uses TRBV5-1 and TRBJ2-2, with 9 bases identical to TRBD1. The CDR3 length is 18 residues. Germline values: CDR1 SGHRS, CDR2 YFSETQ. The V segment lost 1 base and the J segment 5 bases; nucleotides outside the gene matches: 12. This chain's CDR3 is CASSLIYRDRVLTGELFF. CDR3 coding DNA: TGCGCCAGCAGCTTGATATACCGGGACAGGGTTTTGACCGGGGAGCTGTTTTTT.

This clone has just a few counts. This chain's CDR3 is CASSVEGSGGPTIGETQYF. The CDR3 nucleotides are TGTGCCAGCAGCGTAGAGGGTAGCGGGGGGCCGACCATAGGAGAGACCCAGTACTTC. This rearrangement joins TRBV9 to TRBJ2-5, with 10 bases lining up with TRBD2. This CDR3 contains 19 residues. The trim removed 0 bases at V and 4 bases at J, leaving 15 bases unmatched. The germline CDR1 and CDR2 sequences are SGDLS and YYNGEE.

V is TRBV25-1 and J is TRBJ1-6; 7 nucleotides align to TRBD1. The CDR3 contains 13 residues. The germline V gene encodes CDR1 MGHDK and CDR2 SYGVNS. The V segment lost 8 bases and the J segment 5 bases; nucleotides outside the gene matches: 3. CDR3 protein: CASGGTDNSPLHF. The CDR3 DNA follows: TGTGCCAGCGGGGGGACAGATAATTCACCCCTCCACTTT.

This clone is a singleton in its sample. CDR3 sequence (DNA): TGTGCCAGCAGCTTTCCTCCTTACGGGACACGCAATGAGCAGTTCTTC. This codes for CASSFPPYGTRNEQFF. The V gene is TRBV5-6, the J gene TRBJ2-1, with D perhaps TRBD1 (6 bases). Germline V gene lookup returns CDR1 SGHDT and CDR2 YYEEEE. The CDR3 is made up of 16 amino acids. The V end was cut by 2 bases, the J end by 6 bases, with 18 bases between.